The 11 T cell receptor beta chains given below trace back to one sample, sequenced in a study of blood T cell repertoires in COVID-19. Profiled with immunoSEQ multiplex PCR; TCRdb holds only in-frame clones, not every one. The data hold tens of thousands of clones, with roughly 82% observed a single time. Material: peripheral blood. All receptors come from a human donor in a cohort sampled during active COVID-19.

Written as DNA, the CDR3 is TGTGCCAGCAGCGTACAGGGGATGGACTATGGCTACACCTTC. Its protein product is CASSVQGMDYGYTF. The chain employs TRBV9 and TRBJ1-2; D possibly corresponds to TRBD1 (6 bases). This CDR3 is built from 14 residues. Trimming shortened V by 1 base and J by 3 bases, and 10 bases separated the two germline ends. Germline CDR1 SGDLS, CDR2 YYNGEE.

This clone was picked up one time. The J gene is TRBJ2-3, the V gene TRBV6-2 or TRBV6-3, with D uncertain. The CDR3 is 16 amino acids. Trimming took off 4 bases at V and 8 bases at J, with 22 bases between the two ends. The germline V gene encodes CDR1 MNHEY and CDR2 SVGEGT. Written as DNA, the CDR3 is TGTGCCAGCAGTTCCCCCCCCCACCGAGGATTAGGTACGCAGTATTTT. The encoded protein is CASSSPPHRGLGTQYF.

The V call is TRBV12-3 or TRBV12-4, the J call TRBJ1-1, with no clear D. The V and J ends lost 5 bases and 4 bases respectively, with 11 bases between them. There are 13 residues in the CDR3. The CDR3 DNA follows: TGTGCCAGCAGTCCAACTGCTCGCACTGAAGCTTTCTTT. It encodes CASSPTARTEAFF.

The genes are TRBV5-1 and TRBJ1-2, with 9 bases that match TRBD1. The V and J ends lost 4 bases and 4 bases, in that order; junction bases with no gene match: 5. CDR1 and CDR2 from the germline V gene are SGHRS and YFSETQ. The CDR3 consists of 14 residues. The CDR3 sequence: CASSRDRDSYGYTF. DNA for the CDR3: TGCGCCAGCAGCCGGGACAGGGATAGCTATGGCTACACCTTC.

This clone is a singleton in its sample. The chain links TRBV10-3 to TRBJ1-2; 9 nucleotides line up with TRBD1. CDR1 and CDR2 (germline): ENHRY, SYGVKD. CDR3 size: 13 residues. V lost 6 bases to trimming and J lost 5 bases; unmatched junction nucleotides: 4. The CDR3 loop reads CAIRQGAGYGYTF. The CDR3, as DNA: TGTGCCATCAGACAGGGGGCAGGGTATGGCTACACCTTC.

About this clone itself: This CDR3 fails to terminate in the conserved phenylalanine or tryptophan, so it likely reflects a read error. Because the CDR3's place on the DNA is in doubt, the DNA is left out and the CDR3 is given as listed by TCRdb. The chain recombines TRBV3-1 (or the pseudogene TRBV3-2) with TRBJ1-2. A total of 13 residues make up the CDR3, ends included. Germline V CDR1 and CDR2: LGHDT, YNNKEL (reference sequence). The CDR3 loop reads CASSFEEKDLWLH.

The chain links TRBV6-5 to TRBJ2-5, with a weak D call TRBD1 (6 bases). The CDR3 is 14 amino acids. V shed 8 bases and J shed 7 bases, with 20 bases lying between them. Per germline, CDR1 MNHEY and CDR2 SVGAGI. CDR3 residues: CASRPQQGGGTQYF. As DNA, the CDR3 is TGTGCCAGCCGCCCCCAACAGGGTGGGGGGACCCAGTACTTC.

In this sample, this clone turned up many times. The rearrangement uses TRBV2 and TRBJ2-7; D ambiguous. The CDR3 consists of 13 residues. Germline V CDR1 and CDR2: SNHLY, FYNNEI. V shed 7 bases and J shed 2 bases, with 12 bases lying between them. The CDR3: CASNPSEPYEQYF. CDR3 nucleotides: TGTGCCAGCAACCCGAGCGAACCCTACGAGCAGTACTTC.

This chain joins TRBV10-3 and TRBJ1-1; a possible D gene is TRBD1 (6 bases). CDR1 is ENHRY, CDR2 SYGVKD, per germline. The V gene lost 1 base and the J gene lost 1 base, with 7 bases spanning the gap. CDR3 length: 14 residues. DNA of the CDR3: TGTGCCATCAGTGAGTTCAGGGGGAACACTGAAGCTTTCTTT. Protein product: CAISEFRGNTEAFF.

The chain uses TRBV4-3 and TRBJ1-2; 7 bases are a match to TRBD1. The CDR3 loop spans 17 amino acids. V lost 1 base, J lost 4 bases, and 12 bases stayed unmatched. Germline loops: CDR1 LGHNA, CDR2 YSLEER. CDR3 bases: TGCGCCAGCAGCCAAGGGGCGAGCAGGGGGGCAATCTATGGCTACACCTTC. Protein product: CASSQGASRGAIYGYTF.

The chain is built from TRBV5-1 and TRBJ2-6; D might be TRBD1 (6 bases). Trimming left V 2 bases short and J 4 bases short, with 10 bases between. Germline V CDR1 and CDR2: SGHRS, YFSETQ. The CDR3 length is 15 residues. The CDR3 DNA reads TGCGCCAGCAGCTTCCCAGGGGCCGGGGCCAACGTCCTGACTTTC. It codes for CASSFPGAGANVLTF.